This T cell receptor beta chain was recovered during a study of technical replicates of blood from several donors. The repertoire was sequenced with immunoSEQ multiplex PCR; TCRdb's copy has only in-frame clones and lacks some. The sample shows approximately 12,000 clones, 86% of them seen only once. This clone was counted once. The sequence was obtained from a human donor in good health. The specimen was PBMCs.

CDR3 protein: CSGSGTGGLEPQFF. The CDR3 nucleotides are TGCAGCGGCTCCGGGACAGGGGGCTTGGAGCCGCAGTTCTTC. The chain combines TRBV29-1 with TRBJ2-1, with 12 bases matching TRBD1. Germline loops: CDR1 SQVTM, CDR2 ANQGSEA. The CDR3 length is 14 residues. Trimming cost V 7 bases and J 12 bases; bases outside gene matches: 13.